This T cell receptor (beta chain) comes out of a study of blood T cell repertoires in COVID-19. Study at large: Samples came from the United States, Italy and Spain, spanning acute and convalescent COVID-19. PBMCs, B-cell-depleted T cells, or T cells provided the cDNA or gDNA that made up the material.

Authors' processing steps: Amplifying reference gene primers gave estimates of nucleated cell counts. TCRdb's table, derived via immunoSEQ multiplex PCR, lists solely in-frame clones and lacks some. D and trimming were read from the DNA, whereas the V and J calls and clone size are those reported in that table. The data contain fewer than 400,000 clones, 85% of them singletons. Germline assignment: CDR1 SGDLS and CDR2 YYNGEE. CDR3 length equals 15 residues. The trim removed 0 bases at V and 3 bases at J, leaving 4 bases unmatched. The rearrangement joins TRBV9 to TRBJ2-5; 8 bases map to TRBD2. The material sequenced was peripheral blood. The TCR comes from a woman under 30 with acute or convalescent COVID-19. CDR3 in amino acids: CASSVAGGREETQYF. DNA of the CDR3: TGTGCCAGCAGCGTAGCGGGAGGGAGGGAAGAGACCCAGTACTTC. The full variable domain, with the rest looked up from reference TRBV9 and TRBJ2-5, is DSGVTQTPKHLITATGQRVTLRCSPRSGDLSVYWYQQSLDQGLQFLIQYYNGEERAKGNILERFSAQQFPDLHSELNLSSLELGDSALYFCASSVAGGREETQYFGPGTRLLVL.